The entry that follows covers one T cell receptor (beta chain) sequence. The data are from a study of blood T cell repertoires in COVID-19. Study details: The United States, Italy and Spain were the sources of the acute and convalescent COVID-19 samples. The analysed material was cDNA or gDNA that came from T cells, B-cell-depleted T cells, or PBMCs.

Trimming took 2 bases from V and 4 from J, leaving 15 bases between them. CDR3 length equals 16 residues. CDR1 and CDR2 (germline): SEHNR, FQNEAQ (reference sequence). Authors' methods: How many nucleated cells were present was estimated from reference gene primer amplification. Sequencing was performed with immunoSEQ multiplex PCR; in TCRdb, only in-frame clones are kept and a portion is missing. V, J and clone size reflect that table, while D and trimming were determined from the DNA. Here the sample spans 55,000 to 65,000 clones, approximately 92% being singletons. The specimen was peripheral blood. The rearrangement uses TRBV7-9 and TRBJ2-1; possibly TRBD1 for D (6 bases). The sequence was collected from a woman over 75 with active COVID-19. CDR3: CASSLSGRGRYNEQFF. CDR3 bases: TGTGCCAGCAGCTTATCGGGCAGGGGCCGATACAATGAGCAGTTCTTC. The full variable domain, with the rest looked up from reference TRBV7-9 and TRBJ2-1, is DTGVSQNPRHKITKRGQNVTFRCDPISEHNRLYWYRQTLGQGPEFLTYFQNEAQLEKSRLLSDRFSAERPKGSFSTLEIQRTEQGDSAMYLCASSLSGRGRYNEQFFGPGTRLTVL.